One sample yielded the 10 T cell receptor beta chains listed below, sequenced in a study of cytomegalovirus exposure and HLA in healthy donors. The PCR used 60 Vbeta and 13 Jbeta primers. Repertoires were generated with immunoSEQ multiplex PCR, while TCRdb's copy carries only in-frame clones and drops some. The sample yields 190,000 or so clones, about 80% seen once. The sequenced material came from PBMCs. The receptors stem from a boy younger than 18 in good health and CMV-seronegative.

This clone was counted a few times. The V gene is TRBV5-5, the J gene TRBJ1-4; 11 nucleotides match TRBD1. With 4 bases clipped from V and 8 bases from J, the junction kept 7 bases outside the gene matches. The CDR3 runs 15 residues. From germline, CDR1 is SGHKS and CDR2 YYEKEE (reference sequence). CDR3 sequence (DNA): TGTGCCAGCAGCCCGTGGCGGGACAGGGGGGAAAAACTGTTTTTT. Translation gives CASSPWRDRGEKLFF.

CDR3 sequence reads: CASRIAASSYNEQFF. CDR3 sequence (DNA): TGTGCCAGCAGAATAGCGGCTAGCTCCTACAATGAGCAGTTCTTC. The gene calls are TRBV13 and TRBJ2-1; D possibly corresponds to TRBD2 (6 bases). Per the germline V gene, CDR1 is PRHDT and CDR2 is FYEKMQ (reference sequence). The length of the CDR3 is 15 residues. Trimming pared 6 bases from V and 0 bases from J, leaving 12 bases between.

The chain is built from TRBV7-2 and TRBJ2-1; weak D call: TRBD2 (7 bases). Trimming took 4 bases from V and 8 from J, leaving 18 bases between them. Looked up from germline, CDR1 is SGHTA and CDR2 is FQGNSA. The CDR3 has 15 residues. CDR3 region: CASSSGRGAGDEQFF. In DNA form, the CDR3 reads TGTGCCAGCAGCTCTGGACGGGGGGCAGGAGATGAGCAGTTCTTC. Drawing the rest from reference TRBV7-2 and TRBJ2-1, the complete variable domain is GAGVSQSPSNKVTEKGKDVELRCDPISGHTALYWYRQSLGQGLEFLIYFQGNSAPDKSGLPSDRFSAERTGGSVSTLTIQRTQQEDSAVYLCASSSGRGAGDEQFFGPGTRLTVL.

This clone was seen once. The chain joins TRBV28 to TRBJ2-7; 9 nucleotides align to TRBD1. V was clipped by 5 bases and J by 5 bases; unmatched bases: 10. Germline lookup yields CDR1 MDHEN and CDR2 SYDVKM. The CDR3 totals 15 residues. This CDR3 is CASSRTGVGGNEQYF. CDR3 DNA sequence: TGTGCCAGCAGTCGGACAGGGGTCGGAGGGAACGAGCAGTACTTC.

For this clone: No conserved phenylalanine or tryptophan is present at the end of the CDR3, so a read error is the likely explanation. The chain carries TRBV29-1 and TRBJ2-7, with 11 bases lining up with TRBD1. This CDR3 region has 14 residues. The junction had 9 bases not matched to a gene; V was cut back by 5 bases and J by 6 bases. The germline V gene encodes CDR1 SQVTM and CDR2 ANQGSEA. The DNA of the CDR3 is TGCAGCGTTAGGCGGGACAGGGGGGGCGCCGAGCAGTACTCC. Residues: CSVRRDRGGAEQYS.

V is TRBV9 and J is TRBJ1-2; 8 nucleotides agree with TRBD1. CDR3 length: 16 amino acids. J gave up 8 bases and V 4 bases, and 16 bases lay outside the gene matches. CDR1 is SGDLS and CDR2 is YYNGEE in the germline V gene. The CDR3 DNA sequence: TGTGCCAGCAGCCCTCGACCTCGAACAGGGGGAGGAGGCTACACCTTC. It codes for CASSPRPRTGGGGYTF.

Concerning this clone: The junction and the germline gene differ at one end; a read error may be behind it. CDR3 in DNA: TGCGCCAGCAGCCAAGTAGGCGGGAGGGCCTCCTCCAATGAGCAGTTCTTC. Its protein product is CASSQVGGRASSNEQFF. The rearrangement joins TRBV4-1 to TRBJ2-1; 9 bases match TRBD2. This CDR3 contains 17 residues. Germline lookup yields CDR1 MGHRA and CDR2 YSYEKL.

The sample holds a few counts of this clone. The chain uses TRBV7-2 and TRBJ1-3; 8 positions match TRBD1. The CDR3 has 17 residues. The germline CDR1 and CDR2 sequences are SGHTA and FQGNSA. The J segment lost 0 bases and the V segment lost 5 bases, leaving 9 bases of the junction unmatched. In DNA, the CDR3 is TGTGCCAGCAGCCCAGGGGGGGGACAGGACTCTGGAAACACCATATATTTT. Protein product: CASSPGGGQDSGNTIYF.

V is TRBV7-6 and J is TRBJ2-2, with a possible D match to TRBD2 (6 bases). The germline V and J ends were trimmed by 4 bases and 3 bases, with 33 bases remaining between them. This CDR3 comprises 22 residues. From germline, CDR1 is SGHVS and CDR2 FNYEAQ. DNA of the CDR3: TGTGCCAGCAGCTCGCCAACTGGGGGGAAACGGGACCCAGGATCTGACACCGGGGAGCTGTTTTTT. It is translated as CASSSPTGGKRDPGSDTGELFF.

The chain is built from TRBV5-1 and TRBJ1-3, with 8 bases fitting TRBD1. CDR3 size: 16 residues. V lost 4 bases, J lost 2 bases, and 8 bases stayed unmatched. CDR1 is SGHRS and CDR2 is YFSETQ in the germline V gene. CDR3 nucleotide sequence: TGCGCCAGCAGCCAAAGACAGGGGAGGACTGGAAACACCATATATTTT. This encodes CASSQRQGRTGNTIYF.